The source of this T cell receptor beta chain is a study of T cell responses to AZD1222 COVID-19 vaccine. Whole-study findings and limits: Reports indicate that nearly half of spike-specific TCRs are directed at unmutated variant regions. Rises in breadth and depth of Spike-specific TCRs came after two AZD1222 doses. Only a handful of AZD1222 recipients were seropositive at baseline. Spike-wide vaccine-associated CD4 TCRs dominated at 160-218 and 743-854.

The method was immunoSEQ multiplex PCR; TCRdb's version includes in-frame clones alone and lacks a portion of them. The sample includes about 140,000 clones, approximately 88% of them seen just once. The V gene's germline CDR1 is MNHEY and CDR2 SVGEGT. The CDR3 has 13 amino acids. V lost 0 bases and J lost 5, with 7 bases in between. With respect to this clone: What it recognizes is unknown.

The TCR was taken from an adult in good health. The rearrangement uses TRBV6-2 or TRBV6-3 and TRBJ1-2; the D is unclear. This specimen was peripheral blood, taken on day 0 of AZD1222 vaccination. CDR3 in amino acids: CASSYSRGYGYTF. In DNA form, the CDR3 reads TGTGCCAGCAGTTACTCACGTGGGTATGGCTACACCTTC.